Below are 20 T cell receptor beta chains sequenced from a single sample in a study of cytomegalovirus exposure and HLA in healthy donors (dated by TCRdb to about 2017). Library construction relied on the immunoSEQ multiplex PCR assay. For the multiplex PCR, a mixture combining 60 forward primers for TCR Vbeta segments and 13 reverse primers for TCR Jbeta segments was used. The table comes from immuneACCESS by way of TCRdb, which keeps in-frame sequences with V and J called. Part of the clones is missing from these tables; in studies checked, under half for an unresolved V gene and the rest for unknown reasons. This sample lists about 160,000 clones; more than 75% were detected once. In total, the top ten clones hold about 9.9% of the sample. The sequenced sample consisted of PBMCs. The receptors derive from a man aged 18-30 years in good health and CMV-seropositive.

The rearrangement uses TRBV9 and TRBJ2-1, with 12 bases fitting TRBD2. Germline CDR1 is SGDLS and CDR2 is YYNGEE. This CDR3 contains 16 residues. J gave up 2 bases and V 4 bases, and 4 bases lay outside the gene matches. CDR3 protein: CASSIRTSGTYNEQFF. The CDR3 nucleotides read TGTGCCAGCAGCATAAGGACTAGCGGGACCTACAATGAGCAGTTCTTC.

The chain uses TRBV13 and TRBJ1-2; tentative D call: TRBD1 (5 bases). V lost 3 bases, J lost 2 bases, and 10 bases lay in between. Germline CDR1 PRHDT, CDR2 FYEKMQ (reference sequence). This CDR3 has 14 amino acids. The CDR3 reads CASSFAGQNYGYTF. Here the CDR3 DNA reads TGTGCCAGCAGCTTCGCAGGGCAGAACTATGGCTACACCTTC.

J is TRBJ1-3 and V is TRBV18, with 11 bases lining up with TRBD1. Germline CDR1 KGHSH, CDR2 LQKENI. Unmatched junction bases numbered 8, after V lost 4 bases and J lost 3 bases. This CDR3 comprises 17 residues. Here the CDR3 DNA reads TGTGCCAGCTCACGAGCTGGACAGGGGGCTTATGGAAACACCATATATTTT. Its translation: CASSRAGQGAYGNTIYF.

Here the CDR3 reads CASGAGAEGTQYF. DNA for the CDR3: TGTGCTAGTGGGGCGGGAGCAGAGGGGACCCAGTACTTC. The chain is built from TRBV12-5 and TRBJ2-5; 7 bases line up with TRBD2. V lost 6 bases, J lost 7 bases, and 8 bases stayed unmatched. This CDR3 has 13 amino acids. CDR1 is LGHNT, CDR2 FRNRAP, per germline. The variable domain in full, with the rest retrieved from reference TRBV12-5 and TRBJ2-5, is DARVTQTPRHKVTEMGQEVTMRCQPILGHNTVFWYRQTMMQGLELLAYFRNRAPLDDSGMPKDRFSAEMPDATLATLKIQPSEPRDSAVYFCASGAGAEGTQYFGPGTRLLVL.

CDR3 DNA sequence: TGTGCCAGCAGAGCGCGCGGACAGGGCAACAATGAGCAGTTCTTC. Translation: CASRARGQGNNEQFF. The chain carries TRBV7-9 and TRBJ2-1; 8 nucleotides align to TRBD1. Germline CDR1 and CDR2: SEHNR and FQNEAQ (reference sequence). CDR3 size: 15 residues. V lost 6 bases, J lost 5 bases, and 9 bases stayed unmatched.

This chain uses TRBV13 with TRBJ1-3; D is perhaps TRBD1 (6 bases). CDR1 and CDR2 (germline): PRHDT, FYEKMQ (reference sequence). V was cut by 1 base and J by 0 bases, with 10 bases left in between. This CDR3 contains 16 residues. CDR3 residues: CASSLVGQPSGNTIYF. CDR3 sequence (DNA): TGTGCCAGCAGCTTAGTAGGACAGCCCTCTGGAAACACCATATATTTT.

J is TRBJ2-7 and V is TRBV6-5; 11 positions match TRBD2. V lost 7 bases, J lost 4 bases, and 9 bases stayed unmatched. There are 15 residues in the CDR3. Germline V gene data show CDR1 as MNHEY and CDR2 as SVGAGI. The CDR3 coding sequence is TGTGCCAGCACCTTATCTAGCGGGAGGATATACGAGCAGTACTTC. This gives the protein CASTLSSGRIYEQYF.

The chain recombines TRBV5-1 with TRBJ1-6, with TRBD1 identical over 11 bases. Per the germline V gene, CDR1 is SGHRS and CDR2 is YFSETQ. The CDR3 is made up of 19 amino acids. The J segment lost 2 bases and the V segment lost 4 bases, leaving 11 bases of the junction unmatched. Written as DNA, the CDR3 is TGCGCCAGCAGCAACCCACCCTGGACAGGGGGCCCCTATAATTCACCCCTCCACTTT. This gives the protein CASSNPPWTGGPYNSPLHF. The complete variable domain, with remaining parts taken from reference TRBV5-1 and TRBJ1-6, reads KAGVTQTPRYLIKTRGQQVTLSCSPISGHRSVSWYQQTPGQGLQFLFEYFSETQRNKGNFPGRFSGRQFSNSRSEMNVSTLELGDSALYLCASSNPPWTGGPYNSPLHFGNGTRLTVT.

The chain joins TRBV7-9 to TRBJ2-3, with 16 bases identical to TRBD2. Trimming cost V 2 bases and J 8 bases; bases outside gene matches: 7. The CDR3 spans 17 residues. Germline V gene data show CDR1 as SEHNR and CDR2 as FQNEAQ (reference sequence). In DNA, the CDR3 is TGTGCCAGCAGCTTATGGGGGACTAGCGGGGGGGCCAGTACGCAGTATTTT. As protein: CASSLWGTSGGASTQYF.

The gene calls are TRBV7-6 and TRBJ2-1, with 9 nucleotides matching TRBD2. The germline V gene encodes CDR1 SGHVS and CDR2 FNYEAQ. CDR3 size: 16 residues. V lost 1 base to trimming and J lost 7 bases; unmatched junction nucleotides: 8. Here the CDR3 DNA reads TGTGCCAGCAGCTTAGTGGTAGCGGGAGTGGGGAATGAGCAGTTCTTC. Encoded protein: CASSLVVAGVGNEQFF.

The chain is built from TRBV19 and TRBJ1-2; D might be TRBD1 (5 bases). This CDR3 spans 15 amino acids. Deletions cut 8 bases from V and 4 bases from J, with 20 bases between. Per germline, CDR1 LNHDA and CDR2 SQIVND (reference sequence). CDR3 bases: TGTGCCAGTTCAAACAGGATTCTGGGGGGCTATGGCTACACCTTC. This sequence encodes CASSNRILGGYGYTF.

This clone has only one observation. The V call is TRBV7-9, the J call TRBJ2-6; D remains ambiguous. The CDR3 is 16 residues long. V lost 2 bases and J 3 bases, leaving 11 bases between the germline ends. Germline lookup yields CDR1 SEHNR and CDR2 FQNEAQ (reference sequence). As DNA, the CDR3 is TGTGCCAGCAGCTTACAGGTACAACGTGGGGCCAACGTCCTGACTTTC. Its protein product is CASSLQVQRGANVLTF.

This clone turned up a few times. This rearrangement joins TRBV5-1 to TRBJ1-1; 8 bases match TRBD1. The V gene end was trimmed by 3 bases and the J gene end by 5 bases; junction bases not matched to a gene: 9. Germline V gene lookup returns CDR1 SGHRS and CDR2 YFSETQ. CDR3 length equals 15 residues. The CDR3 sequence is CASSYRTGPNTEAFF. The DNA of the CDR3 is TGCGCCAGCAGCTACCGGACAGGGCCGAATACTGAAGCTTTCTTT.

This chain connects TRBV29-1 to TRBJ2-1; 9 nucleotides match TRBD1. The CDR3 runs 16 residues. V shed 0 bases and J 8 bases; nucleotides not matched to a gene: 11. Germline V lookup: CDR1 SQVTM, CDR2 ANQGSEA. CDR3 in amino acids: CSVEDPRTGVLHEQFF. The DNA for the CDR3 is TGCAGCGTTGAAGATCCAAGGACAGGGGTTTTGCATGAGCAGTTCTTC.

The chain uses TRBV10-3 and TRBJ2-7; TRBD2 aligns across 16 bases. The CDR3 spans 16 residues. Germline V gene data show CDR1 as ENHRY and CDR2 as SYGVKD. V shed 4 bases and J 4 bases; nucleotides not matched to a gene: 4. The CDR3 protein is CAISGGLAGGVYEQYF. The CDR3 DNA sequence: TGTGCCATCAGTGGGGGACTAGCGGGAGGGGTTTACGAGCAGTACTTC.

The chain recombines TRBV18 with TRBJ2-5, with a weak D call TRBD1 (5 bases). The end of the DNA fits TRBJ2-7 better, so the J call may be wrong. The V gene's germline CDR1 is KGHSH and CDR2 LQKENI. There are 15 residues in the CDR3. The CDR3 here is CASSPREQRGYEQYF. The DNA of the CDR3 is TGTGCCAGCTCGCCCAGGGAACAACGTGGCTACGAGCAGTACTTC.

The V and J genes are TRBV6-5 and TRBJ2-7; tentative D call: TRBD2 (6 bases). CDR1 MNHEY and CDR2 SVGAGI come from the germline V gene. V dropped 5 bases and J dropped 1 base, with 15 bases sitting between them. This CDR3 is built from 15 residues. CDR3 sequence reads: CASSNQPAGSYEQYF. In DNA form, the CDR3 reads TGTGCCAGCAGTAACCAACCGGCGGGGTCCTACGAGCAGTACTTC.

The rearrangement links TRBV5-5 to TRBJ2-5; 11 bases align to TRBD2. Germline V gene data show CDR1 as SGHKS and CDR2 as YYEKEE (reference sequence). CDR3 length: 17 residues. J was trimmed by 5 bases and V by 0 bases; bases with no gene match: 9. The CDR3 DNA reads TGTGCCAGCAGCTTGGGCACTAGCGGGGGATCTCTGGAGACCCAGTACTTC. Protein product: CASSLGTSGGSLETQYF.

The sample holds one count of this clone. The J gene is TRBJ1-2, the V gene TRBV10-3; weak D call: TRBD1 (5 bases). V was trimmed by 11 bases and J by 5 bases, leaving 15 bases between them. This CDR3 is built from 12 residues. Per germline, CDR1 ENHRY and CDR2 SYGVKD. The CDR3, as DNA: TGTGCCGTTTCGGGGGAGCTATATGGCTACACCTTC. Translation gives CAVSGELYGYTF.

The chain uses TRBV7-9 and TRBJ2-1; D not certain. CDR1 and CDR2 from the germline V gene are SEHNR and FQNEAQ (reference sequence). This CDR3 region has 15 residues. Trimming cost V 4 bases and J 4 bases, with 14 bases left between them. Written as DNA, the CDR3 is TGTGCCAGCAGCTCGACGAGAGGCCCATACAATGAGCAGTTCTTC. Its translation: CASSSTRGPYNEQFF.